This entry lists 32 T cell receptor beta chains sequenced from one sample in a study of response to subunit inactivated influenza vaccine. MiXCR was run by TCRdb on the RT-PCR reads, yielding one entry per CDR3 protein. The sample contains over 400,000 distinct CDR3 sequences, 10% to 15% of which appear only once. The sequenced sample was PBMCs from blood, obtained 40 to 50 days after vaccination. The receptor set was obtained from a man between 50 and 59 years old who received an inactivated influenza vaccine.

The chain has TRBV7-2 and TRBJ2-7, with D perhaps TRBD1 (6 bases). This CDR3 has 11 residues. Germline CDR1 is SGHTA and CDR2 is FQGNSA. The V end was cut by 2 bases, the J end by 13 bases, with 12 bases between. The chain's CDR3 is CASSLRWDIYF. CDR3 DNA sequence: TGTGCCAGCAGCTTAAGGTGGGACATTTACTTC.

This chain uses TRBV25-1 with TRBJ1-5; TRBD1 matches at 9 bases. The trim removed 3 bases at V and 5 bases at J, leaving 5 bases unmatched. The CDR3 sequence is 15 residues long. CDR1 and CDR2 from the germline V gene are MGHDK and SYGVNS. The CDR3: CASSEGTGTHQPQHF. In DNA form, the CDR3 reads TGTGCCAGCAGTGAGGGGACAGGGACCCATCAGCCCCAGCATTTT.

This clonotype has a handful of counts. V is TRBV12-3 or TRBV12-4 and J is TRBJ1-2, with no clear D. Deletions cut 6 bases from V and 8 bases from J, with 16 bases between. The CDR3 contains 13 residues. In DNA form, the CDR3 reads TGTGCCAGCAGCCACTTGAGGAGGAAGGGCTACACCTTC. This encodes CASSHLRRKGYTF.

This clonotype was picked up a small number of times. The chain couples TRBV7-2 to TRBJ1-1, with 7 bases lining up with TRBD1. The CDR3 spans 14 residues. J gave up 6 bases and V 4 bases, and 8 bases lay outside the gene matches. Looked up from germline, CDR1 is SGHTA and CDR2 is FQGNSA. CDR3 amino acids: CASSSQGGASEAFF. The CDR3 bases are TGTGCCAGCAGCTCACAAGGGGGCGCTTCTGAAGCTTTCTTT.

This chain joins TRBV6-1 and TRBJ1-1; TRBD1 matches 7 bases. Germline V gene sequence: CDR1 MNHNS, CDR2 SASEGT. The CDR3 covers 17 residues. V shed 6 bases and J 3 bases; nucleotides not matched to a gene: 16. CDR3 in amino acids: CASRVRLTGERDTEAFF. The CDR3 bases are TGTGCCAGCAGGGTCCGCCTTACAGGGGAACGGGACACTGAAGCTTTCTTT.

There are many counts of this clonotype. The chain couples TRBV6-2 or TRBV6-3 to TRBJ2-5; 8 bases line up with TRBD1. The CDR3 loop spans 14 amino acids. Germline V gene data show CDR1 as MNHEY and CDR2 as SVGEGT. J lost 2 bases, V lost 4 bases, and 3 bases had no gene match. CDR3 loop: CASSLDRVQETQYF. For the CDR3, the DNA is TGTGCCAGCAGTTTGGACAGGGTTCAAGAGACCCAGTACTTC.

The table lists this clonotype with a few counts. This rearrangement joins TRBV5-4 to TRBJ2-2; the match to TRBD1 covers 8 bases. The CDR3 length is 16 residues. Germline lookup yields CDR1 SGHNT and CDR2 YYREEE (reference sequence). V was clipped by 0 bases and J by 1 base; unmatched bases: 2. As DNA, the CDR3 is TGTGCCAGCAGCTTGGGACAGGGGAGGAACACCGGGGAGCTGTTTTTT. Translating it yields CASSLGQGRNTGELFF.

This clonotype was detected many times. The chain couples TRBV20-1 to TRBJ2-7; 8 bases are shared with TRBD1. The CDR3 is made up of 14 amino acids. After removal of 6 bases from V and 3 bases from J, the junction contained 10 bases not matched to a gene. Germline V gives CDR1 DFQATT, CDR2 SNEGSKA (reference sequence). The DNA for the CDR3 is TGCAGTGCCCTCTCCGGGACAGGTCACTACGAGCAGTACTTC. Its protein is CSALSGTGHYEQYF.

This rearrangement joins TRBV20-1 to TRBJ2-7; tentatively, D is TRBD1 or TRBD2 (5 bases each). Germline V lookup: CDR1 DFQATT, CDR2 SNEGSKA (reference sequence). This CDR3 has 13 amino acids. V shed 3 bases and J shed 2 bases, with 11 bases lying between them. Here the CDR3 reads CSARWDGTYEQYF. DNA for the CDR3: TGCAGTGCTAGGTGGGACGGAACCTACGAGCAGTACTTC.

This chain joins TRBV20-1 and TRBJ2-7; 9 bases line up with TRBD2. CDR3 length equals 14 residues. In germline, CDR1 is DFQATT, CDR2 SNEGSKA (reference sequence). Losses at the gene ends were 5 bases for V and 5 bases for J; bases not matched to a gene: 10. The CDR3 DNA sequence: TGCAGTGCTCCAGGGGCGGCGGGAGGGCACGAGCAGTACTTC. Translating gives CSAPGAAGGHEQYF.

The chain carries TRBV15 and TRBJ2-7; tentative D call: TRBD1 (5 bases). Trimming left V 3 bases short and J 0 bases short, with 15 bases between. The CDR3 contains 16 residues. Looked up from germline, CDR1 is LNHNV and CDR2 is YYDKDF (reference sequence). CDR3 nucleotides: TGTGCCACCAGCAGCGGTATATTAGGGGTCTCCTACGAGCAGTACTTC. This encodes CATSSGILGVSYEQYF.

This clonotype occurred a few times. The genes are TRBV12-3 or TRBV12-4 and TRBJ2-2, with 7 bases matching TRBD2. Germline trimming cut 7 bases from V and 4 bases from J; bases unmatched to any gene: 6. This CDR3 contains 14 residues. DNA of the CDR3: TGTGCCAGCATCCTGGGAGGGGTCACCGGGGAGCTGTTTTTT. This gives the protein CASILGGVTGELFF.

This clonotype came up many times. The J gene is TRBJ1-2, the V gene TRBV10-3; D is ambiguous. Germline-derived CDR1 and CDR2 are ENHRY and SYGVKD. CDR3 length: 12 residues. V dropped 10 bases and J dropped 4 bases, with 13 bases sitting between them. In DNA, the CDR3 is TGTGCCACAAGCCAACCGGGCTATGGCTACACCTTC. Its translation is CATSQPGYGYTF.

J is TRBJ2-1 and V is TRBV9, with 8 bases fitting TRBD2. Germline-derived CDR1 and CDR2 are SGDLS and YYNGEE. The CDR3 contains 15 residues. Trimming cost V 0 bases and J 6 bases; bases outside gene matches: 5. CDR3 in amino acids: CASSVVGLGFNEQFF. For the CDR3, the DNA is TGTGCCAGCAGCGTAGTGGGACTAGGATTCAATGAGCAGTTCTTC.

This clonotype was detected ten times or more. This chain joins TRBV10-3 and TRBJ2-7, with 10 bases fitting TRBD1. Germline V lookup: CDR1 ENHRY, CDR2 SYGVKD. This CDR3 region has 15 residues. The V and J ends lost 5 bases and 5 bases, in that order; junction bases with no gene match: 9. As DNA, the CDR3 is TGTGCCATCAGTAAGACCGAGACAGGGGGCGACGAGCAGTACTTC. Translation: CAISKTETGGDEQYF.

V and J are TRBV6-1 and TRBJ2-7, with TRBD2 matching 9 bases. This CDR3 region has 15 residues. Germline CDR1 MNHNS, CDR2 SASEGT. V dropped 6 bases and J dropped 3; count of bases not matched to a gene: 9. CDR3 residues: CASRTLRREGYEQYF. The CDR3 nucleotides are TGTGCCAGCAGAACCTTACGGCGGGAGGGCTACGAGCAGTACTTC.

This clonotype was observed a handful of times. The rearrangement uses TRBV9 and TRBJ2-1; no clear D gene. The V and J ends lost 3 bases and 5 bases respectively, with 9 bases between them. There are 13 residues in the CDR3. Germline V gene lookup returns CDR1 SGDLS and CDR2 YYNGEE. The CDR3 region is CASSAPMDNEQFF. The DNA of the CDR3 is TGTGCCAGCAGCGCCCCTATGGACAATGAGCAGTTCTTC.

This clonotype was observed at least ten times. The rearrangement uses TRBV5-1 and TRBJ2-1; no firm D call. Deletions cut 7 bases from V and 4 bases from J, with 15 bases between. CDR3 length: 14 amino acids. Germline-derived CDR1 and CDR2 are SGHRS and YFSETQ. CDR3 nucleotides: TGCGCCAGCTCGGTTCATCAGCTTTACAATGAGCAGTTCTTC. Its translation: CASSVHQLYNEQFF. Combining the CDR3 with reference TRBV5-1 and TRBJ2-1 gives the whole variable domain KAGVTQTPRYLIKTRGQQVTLSCSPISGHRSVSWYQQTPGQGLQFLFEYFSETQRNKGNFPGRFSGRQFSNSRSEMNVSTLELGDSALYLCASSVHQLYNEQFFGPGTRLTVL.

The V gene is TRBV4-2, the J gene TRBJ1-5; D unclear. The CDR3 consists of 15 residues. V lost 0 bases to trimming and J lost 3 bases, with 9 bases between them. The germline V gene encodes CDR1 LGHNA and CDR2 YNFKEQ. CDR3 sequence: CASSQDITDNQPQHF. CDR3 coding DNA: TGTGCCAGCAGCCAAGATATAACAGACAATCAGCCCCAGCATTTT.

The chain employs TRBV15 and TRBJ2-7, with TRBD2 matching 12 bases. The V gene's germline CDR1 is LNHNV and CDR2 YYDKDF (reference sequence). The V segment lost 6 bases and the J segment 4 bases; nucleotides outside the gene matches: 7. The CDR3 totals 15 residues. CDR3 DNA sequence: TGTGCCACCAGTCCGCTAGCGGGAGGGCCATACGAGCAGTACTTC. This codes for CATSPLAGGPYEQYF.

Here the CDR3 reads CASSPLGQGEANYGYTF. The CDR3 DNA sequence: TGTGCCAGCAGCCCTCTGGGGCAGGGGGAAGCTAACTATGGCTACACCTTC. The gene calls are TRBV7-9 and TRBJ1-2; 7 bases are a match to TRBD1. Unmatched junction bases numbered 12, after V lost 5 bases and J lost 0 bases. This CDR3 is 17 amino acids long. Per germline, CDR1 SEHNR and CDR2 FQNEAQ (reference sequence).

This clonotype was picked up many times. CDR3 residues: CAISEPSTGTQYF. The DNA of the CDR3 is TGTGCCATCAGTGAGCCAAGCACGGGTACGCAGTATTTT. The gene calls are TRBV10-3 and TRBJ2-3; D is ambiguous. Germline CDR1 ENHRY, CDR2 SYGVKD. This CDR3 comprises 13 residues. V dropped 2 bases and J dropped 8 bases, with 11 bases sitting between them.

This clonotype was observed a few times. The V and J genes are TRBV5-1 and TRBJ2-3; TRBD2 matches at 10 bases. The germline CDR1 and CDR2 sequences are SGHRS and YFSETQ. CDR3 length: 15 residues. Trimming cost V 4 bases and J 4 bases; bases outside gene matches: 6. This CDR3 reads CASSISGRSPDTQYF. CDR3 sequence (DNA): TGCGCCAGCAGCATTAGCGGGAGGTCCCCAGATACGCAGTATTTT. Filled out from reference TRBV5-1 and TRBJ2-3, the complete variable domain reads KAGVTQTPRYLIKTRGQQVTLSCSPISGHRSVSWYQQTPGQGLQFLFEYFSETQRNKGNFPGRFSGRQFSNSRSEMNVSTLELGDSALYLCASSISGRSPDTQYFGPGTRLTVL.

The gene calls are TRBV10-2 and TRBJ1-6; D is possibly TRBD1 (5 bases). The V end was cut by 4 bases, the J end by 0 bases, with 10 bases between. CDR1 and CDR2 from the germline V gene are WSHSY and SAAADI. This CDR3 is built from 16 residues. In DNA, the CDR3 is TGCGCCAGCAGTGCTGGGGCCGGCTCCTATAATTCACCCCTCCACTTT. Residues: CASSAGAGSYNSPLHF.

This clonotype was observed many times. The genes are TRBV7-2 and TRBJ2-5, with 10 bases identical to TRBD2. The CDR3 has 13 residues. J lost 4 bases, V lost 5 bases, and 1 base had no gene match. CDR1 and CDR2 (germline): SGHTA, FQGNSA. CDR3 bases: TGTGCCAGCAGCCGGACTAGCGGAGAGACCCAGTACTTC. As protein: CASSRTSGETQYF. The full variable domain, with the rest looked up from reference TRBV7-2 and TRBJ2-5, is GAGVSQSPSNKVTEKGKDVELRCDPISGHTALYWYRQSLGQGLEFLIYFQGNSAPDKSGLPSDRFSAERTGGSVSTLTIQRTQQEDSAVYLCASSRTSGETQYFGPGTRLLVL.

This sequence joins TRBV7-9 and TRBJ2-3, with a possible D match to TRBD1 (5 bases). The CDR3 runs to 15 residues. Germline V gene lookup returns CDR1 SEHNR and CDR2 FQNEAQ (reference sequence). Trimming took 5 bases from V and 4 from J, leaving 16 bases between them. CDR3 loop: CASSPAGILADTQYF. The CDR3 bases are TGTGCCAGCAGCCCCGCAGGGATCTTGGCAGATACGCAGTATTTT. Combining the CDR3 with reference TRBV7-9 and TRBJ2-3 gives the whole variable domain DTGVSQNPRHKITKRGQNVTFRCDPISEHNRLYWYRQTLGQGPEFLTYFQNEAQLEKSRLLSDRFSAERPKGSFSTLEIQRTEQGDSAMYLCASSPAGILADTQYFGPGTRLTVL.

V gene TRBV12-3 or TRBV12-4 combines with J gene TRBJ1-5, with D hard to call. The CDR3 totals 15 residues. Between the trimmed V and J ends, which lost 2 bases and 0 bases, there was a span of 8 bases. CDR3 loop: CASSLFGDSNQPQHF. The DNA for the CDR3 is TGTGCCAGCAGTTTATTTGGGGATAGCAATCAGCCCCAGCATTTT.

The chain combines TRBV15 with TRBJ2-5; 9 bases are a match to TRBD1. V was clipped by 5 bases and J by 3 bases; unmatched bases: 7. The CDR3 has 15 amino acids. From germline, CDR1 is LNHNV and CDR2 YYDKDF (reference sequence). As DNA, the CDR3 is TGTGCCACCAGCTCAGGACAGGGGAGGGAAGAGACCCAGTACTTC. It yields the protein CATSSGQGREETQYF.

The V gene is TRBV12-5, the J gene TRBJ2-1; 7 bases are shared with TRBD1. With 6 bases clipped from V and 7 bases from J, the junction kept 12 bases outside the gene matches. The germline gives CDR1 LGHNT, CDR2 FRNRAP. This CDR3 comprises 15 residues. CDR3 region: CASGRRQGGGNEQFF. As DNA, the CDR3 is TGTGCTAGTGGACGAAGACAGGGTGGTGGGAATGAGCAGTTCTTC. The full variable domain, completed using reference TRBV12-5 and TRBJ2-1, is DARVTQTPRHKVTEMGQEVTMRCQPILGHNTVFWYRQTMMQGLELLAYFRNRAPLDDSGMPKDRFSAEMPDATLATLKIQPSEPRDSAVYFCASGRRQGGGNEQFFGPGTRLTVL.

This clonotype has a handful of counts. The chain employs TRBV5-1 and TRBJ2-4; D unclear. V was pared by 0 bases and J by 6 bases, with 10 bases between. The germline V gene encodes CDR1 SGHRS and CDR2 YFSETQ. The CDR3 spans 14 residues. CDR3 coding DNA: TGCGCCAGCAGCTTGGCCCCCGACGGAAACATTCAGTACTTC. This translates into CASSLAPDGNIQYF. Using reference TRBV5-1 and TRBJ2-4 for the parts outside the CDR3, the full variable domain is KAGVTQTPRYLIKTRGQQVTLSCSPISGHRSVSWYQQTPGQGLQFLFEYFSETQRNKGNFPGRFSGRQFSNSRSEMNVSTLELGDSALYLCASSLAPDGNIQYFGAGTRLSVL.

This clonotype has a handful of counts. V is TRBV7-2 and J is TRBJ1-6; tentatively, D is TRBD1 (6 bases). Trimming pared 5 bases from V and 6 bases from J, leaving 14 bases between. The germline V gene encodes CDR1 SGHTA and CDR2 FQGNSA. This CDR3 is 15 amino acids long. CDR3 sequence: CASSPIGQINSPLHF. The CDR3 DNA is TGTGCCAGCAGCCCCATTGGACAGATTAATTCACCCCTCCACTTT.

The V call is TRBV5-1, the J call TRBJ1-1; D remains unclear. Germline values: CDR1 SGHRS, CDR2 YFSETQ. V lost 0 bases, J lost 1 base, and 13 bases lay in between. CDR3 length: 16 residues. The CDR3 DNA sequence: TGCGCCAGCAGCTTGGGTGGCACCCACAAGAACACTGAAGCTTTCTTT. This translates into CASSLGGTHKNTEAFF.